One sample yielded the 20 T cell receptor beta chains listed below, sequenced in a study of T-cell memory formation after mild COVID-19. One entry per CDR3 protein results from TCRdb running MiXCR on the 5' RACE reads. The profile shows around 470,000 distinct CDR3 sequences, 20% of them singletons. Sequences were obtained from PBMCs or a T cell subset sorted from them (not recorded which). The receptors stem from an adult woman who had mild COVID-19 (a few samples of this study predate the infection). Cell type and time point are not known.

V gene TRBV7-2 combines with J gene TRBJ2-7; TRBD1 matches at 7 bases. CDR3 length equals 15 residues. From germline, CDR1 is SGHTA and CDR2 FQGNSA. Trimming cost V 1 base and J 5 bases; bases outside gene matches: 8. The CDR3: CASSLGGGGVDEQYF. The CDR3 DNA sequence: TGTGCCAGCAGCTTAGGAGGGGGCGGCGTCGACGAGCAGTACTTC.

This clonotype came up a few times. The gene calls are TRBV12-3 or TRBV12-4 and TRBJ2-3, with a weak D call TRBD1 (7 bases). The CDR3 has 16 residues. V lost 5 bases to trimming and J lost 0 bases, with 15 bases between them. The CDR3 DNA is TGTGCCAGCAGTCGCGGGACAGACACTAGCACAGATACGCAGTATTTT. Translating gives CASSRGTDTSTDTQYF.

The chain is built from TRBV29-1 and TRBJ1-1; TRBD1 aligns across 11 bases. The CDR3 totals 15 residues. The germline CDR1 and CDR2 sequences are SQVTM and ANQGSEA. Trimming took 6 bases from V and 1 from J; bases not matched to a gene: 7. The CDR3 DNA reads TGCAGCGTCGGGACAGGGGGTAAGGGGAACACTGAAGCTTTCTTT. Translation gives CSVGTGGKGNTEAFF. Complete variable domain (other parts from reference TRBV29-1 and TRBJ1-1): SAVISQKPSRDICQRGTSLTIQCQVDSQVTMMFWYRQQPGQSLTLIATANQGSEATYESGFVIDKFPISRPNLTFSTLTVSNMSPEDSSIYLCSVGTGGKGNTEAFFGQGTRLTVV.

The chain combines TRBV9 with TRBJ1-2, with a possible D match to TRBD1 (5 bases). V gave up 3 bases and J gave up 7 bases, with 25 bases separating them. Germline assignment: CDR1 SGDLS and CDR2 YYNGEE. The length of the CDR3 is 17 residues. CDR3 sequence: CASSAHITGPIGSGYTF. In DNA, the CDR3 is TGTGCCAGCAGCGCACACATAACGGGGCCCATAGGGTCTGGCTACACCTTC.

This clonotype was detected only a few times. The chain carries TRBV5-1 and TRBJ1-2; 11 nucleotides line up with TRBD1. Germline values: CDR1 SGHRS, CDR2 YFSETQ. The CDR3 length is 14 residues. V gave up 4 bases and J gave up 7 bases; unmatched junction bases: 6. The CDR3 spells CASSRDRGFAGYTF. CDR3 in DNA: TGCGCCAGCAGCAGGGACAGGGGGTTTGCTGGCTACACCTTC.

In this sample, this clonotype turned up a few times. DNA of the CDR3: TGTGCCAGCAGCACTCCGGGACAGGGGGTGTACGAGCAGTACTTC. Protein product: CASSTPGQGVYEQYF. The V and J genes are TRBV7-8 and TRBJ2-7; TRBD1 agrees at 11 bases. Germline loops: CDR1 SGHVS, CDR2 FQNEAQ. CDR3 size: 15 residues. V trimming: 5 bases; J trimming: 4 bases; junction bases outside the gene matches: 7. Full variable domain (rest looked up from reference TRBV7-8 and TRBJ2-7): GAGVSQSPRYKVAKRGQDVALRCDPISGHVSLFWYQQALGQGPEFLTYFQNEAQLDKSGLPSDRFFAERPEGSVSTLKIQRTQQEDSAVYLCASSTPGQGVYEQYFGPGTRLTVT.

This clonotype appeared a few times. CDR3 nucleotides: TGTGCCACCAGCAGAGATCTCGACTACGAGCAGTACTTC. This codes for CATSRDLDYEQYF. The chain is built from TRBV15 and TRBJ2-7; no clear D. V was cut by 0 bases and J by 3 bases, with 6 bases left in between. CDR1 LNHNV and CDR2 YYDKDF come from the germline V gene (reference sequence). The CDR3 totals 13 residues.

The sample holds a few counts of this clonotype. The chain links TRBV27 to TRBJ2-1, with TRBD1 matching over 10 bases. V shed 6 bases, J shed 10 bases, and the junction held 12 bases outside the gene matches. Germline assignment: CDR1 MNHEY and CDR2 SMNVEV (reference sequence). The CDR3 totals 15 residues. The CDR3 DNA is TGTGCCAGCAGACCAACCGGGACAGGGGAACGAGAGCAGTTCTTC. Its protein is CASRPTGTGEREQFF.

This chain joins TRBV7-8 and TRBJ1-3; 8 bases are shared with TRBD1. CDR1 is SGHVS and CDR2 is FQNEAQ in the germline V gene. The CDR3 has 17 residues. With 1 base clipped from V and 3 bases from J, the junction kept 8 bases outside the gene matches. DNA of the CDR3: TGTGCCAGCAGCTTAGTGGGGGCAGGGGGCATTGGAAACACCATATATTTT. Protein sequence: CASSLVGAGGIGNTIYF. Variable domain in full (rest from reference TRBV7-8 and TRBJ1-3): GAGVSQSPRYKVAKRGQDVALRCDPISGHVSLFWYQQALGQGPEFLTYFQNEAQLDKSGLPSDRFFAERPEGSVSTLKIQRTQQEDSAVYLCASSLVGAGGIGNTIYFGEGSWLTVV.

This clonotype was detected a few times. This chain joins TRBV6-5 and TRBJ2-7, with a weak D call TRBD2 (5 bases). Germline V gives CDR1 MNHEY, CDR2 SVGAGI. Trimming pared 8 bases from V and 4 bases from J, leaving 12 bases between. This CDR3 spans 12 amino acids. For the CDR3, the DNA is TGTGCCAGCCGTTCCGGGAATTACGAGCAGTACTTC. Amino acids: CASRSGNYEQYF.

The rearrangement links TRBV7-6 to TRBJ2-1; 7 bases are shared with TRBD2. Per the germline V gene, CDR1 is SGHVS and CDR2 is FNYEAQ. CDR3 size: 16 residues. V dropped 3 bases and J dropped 7; count of bases not matched to a gene: 12. As DNA, the CDR3 is TGTGCCAGCAGCTTTCTGGGGGGGTTAACCGTGAATGAGCAGTTCTTC. Its translation: CASSFLGGLTVNEQFF.

This sequence joins TRBV20-1 and TRBJ2-6; TRBD1 matches 9 bases. Germline loops: CDR1 DFQATT, CDR2 SNEGSKA (reference sequence). V shed 5 bases, J shed 13 bases, and the junction held 12 bases outside the gene matches. The CDR3 is 14 amino acids. The CDR3 is CSASNHHRGQVLTF. The CDR3 DNA reads as TGCAGTGCTTCCAACCACCACAGGGGGCAAGTCCTGACTTTC.

This clonotype was counted a few times. V and J are TRBV29-1 and TRBJ2-7; no clear D gene. Germline V gene lookup returns CDR1 SQVTM and CDR2 ANQGSEA. The V end lost 4 bases, the J end lost 0 bases, and 13 bases lay between the germline ends. The CDR3 runs to 14 residues. DNA for the CDR3: TGCAGCGTTGGGGATCCGGGTGTCTCCTACGAGCAGTACTTC. Translating gives CSVGDPGVSYEQYF.

This clonotype was seen a few times. The rearrangement links TRBV11-2 to TRBJ1-1; D not certain. The germline V and J ends were trimmed by 6 bases and 7 bases, with 12 bases remaining between them. CDR1 and CDR2 from the germline V gene are SGHAT and FQNNGV. The CDR3 extends over 12 amino acids. The CDR3 DNA reads as TGTGCCAGCAGGGTGGTGGTTGGTGAAGCTTTCTTT. It encodes CASRVVVGEAFF.

V gene TRBV7-9 combines with J gene TRBJ2-1; perhaps TRBD2 as D (6 bases). Germline CDR1 is SEHNR and CDR2 is FQNEAQ (reference sequence). V was cut by 5 bases and J by 8 bases, with 10 bases left in between. The CDR3 is 12 amino acids. The CDR3 DNA reads as TGTGCCAGCAGCCGGGACTCTCATGAGCAGTTCTTC. It encodes CASSRDSHEQFF.

This clonotype was picked up one time. The chain combines TRBV29-1 with TRBJ2-1; the match to TRBD2 covers 8 bases. The CDR3 contains 13 residues. The trim removed 2 bases at V and 5 bases at J, leaving 2 bases unmatched. Per the germline V gene, CDR1 is SQVTM and CDR2 is ANQGSEA. In DNA, the CDR3 is TGCAGCGTTGAACCACTAGCGGACAATGAGCAGTTCTTC. This translates into CSVEPLADNEQFF.

This clonotype was found a few times. V and J are TRBV6-1 and TRBJ2-7, with no clear D. V dropped 5 bases and J dropped 0 bases, with 14 bases sitting between them. Germline V gene sequence: CDR1 MNHNS, CDR2 SASEGT. The CDR3 covers 15 residues. CDR3 in DNA: TGTGCCAGCAGTCCCGGACGGAAAATCTCCTACGAGCAGTACTTC. Protein product: CASSPGRKISYEQYF.

This clonotype occurred a few times. The chain uses TRBV5-6 and TRBJ1-4, with 8 bases fitting TRBD1. The CDR3 is 18 amino acids. V lost 0 bases and J lost 8; bases outside the gene matches: 15. Germline V gives CDR1 SGHDT, CDR2 YYEEEE. The CDR3 nucleotides are TGTGCCAGCAGCTTGGCTGGACAGGGAGCGCTAGTTGGAGAAAAACTGTTTTTT. Translated, it gives CASSLAGQGALVGEKLFF.

The CDR3 loop reads CASSPWGGMGTEAFF. As DNA, the CDR3 is TGTGCCAGCAGCCCCTGGGGGGGTATGGGCACTGAAGCTTTCTTT. V usage is TRBV4-2 and J usage is TRBJ1-1; D might be TRBD1 (5 bases). Germline values: CDR1 LGHNA, CDR2 YNFKEQ. This CDR3 contains 15 residues. Trimming stripped 4 bases from V and 4 bases from J, with 16 bases between.

The genes are TRBV5-1 and TRBJ1-1, with 10 bases aligning to TRBD1. V lost 4 bases and J lost 4; bases outside the gene matches: 10. The CDR3 consists of 16 residues. The germline V gene encodes CDR1 SGHRS and CDR2 YFSETQ. The CDR3 nucleotides are TGCGCCAGCAGCACGCGACAGGGGGCGAGTATCACTGAAGCTTTCTTT. Its translation: CASSTRQGASITEAFF.